The T cell receptor beta chain described here comes from a study of cytomegalovirus exposure and HLA in healthy donors. Study observations and caveats: Across donors, most TCRs were seen rarely, yet some public ones were widespread. Under in vitro conditions, three CMV-associated chains were confirmed as specific for CMV antigens. A later analysis found first-cohort TCR clusters tended to co-occur in the 130 or so validation repertoires.

CDR1 and CDR2 (germline): MGHRA, YSYEKL. The CDR3 is made up of 18 amino acids. V shed 1 base and J shed 6 bases, with 21 bases lying between them. Of note for this clone: The antigen remains undetermined.

Produced via immunoSEQ multiplex PCR; TCRdb's table is partial and in-frame only. The table lists 100,000 to 120,000 clones, about 94% of them singletons. This TCR was recovered from a woman aged 18 to 35 in good health and CMV-seronegative. V is TRBV4-1 and J is TRBJ2-2; tentative D call: TRBD1 (6 bases). Sequenced: PBMCs. This CDR3 reads CASSQAFPGTPYSGELFF. CDR3 bases: TGCGCCAGCAGCCAAGCATTCCCAGGGACACCTTACTCCGGGGAGCTGTTTTTT.